Sequencing of this T cell receptor beta chain was carried out in a study of blood T cell repertoires in COVID-19. The V gene's germline CDR1 is SGDLS and CDR2 YYNGEE. The CDR3 sequence is 20 residues long. V lost 0 bases and J lost 0; bases outside the gene matches: 13. The data were produced by immunoSEQ multiplex PCR, yet TCRdb's version contains in-frame clones alone and is incomplete. The table records around 78,000 clones, about nine tenths of them present only once. The source is a human donor in a cohort sampled during active COVID-19. This rearrangement joins TRBV9 to TRBJ2-1, with TRBD2 matching 9 bases. The specimen sequenced was peripheral blood. The CDR3 DNA is TGTGCCAGCAGCGTAGGTGGAGCGGGGGGACCTAAAAGCTCCTACAATGAGCAGTTCTTC. This gives the protein CASSVGGAGGPKSSYNEQFF.